One and the same sample provided the 18 T cell receptor beta chains below, sequenced in a study of STAT5B mutations in CD4+ large granular lymphocyte leukemia. Sequencing used immunoSEQ multiplex PCR; TCRdb keeps in-frame clones, though not all of them. The sample lists some 35,000 clones, around 76% seen once, with approximately 2.2% in the top ten. Sequencing input: CD4+ T cells from blood buffy coats. The receptors shown here come from a human donor in good health.

On this clone: At the DNA level, this CDR3 is encoded by other sequences in the same sample as well. The rearrangement joins TRBV6-1 to TRBJ1-5; D is ambiguous. CDR3 length: 13 amino acids. Trimming took 7 bases from V and 5 from J, leaving 12 bases between them. The germline V gene has CDR1 MNHNS and CDR2 SASEGT. CDR3 sequence reads: CASTPTGHQPQHF. In nucleotides, the CDR3 is TGTGCCAGCACCCCGACCGGTCATCAGCCCCAGCATTTT.

This sequence joins TRBV2 and TRBJ1-6; TRBD1 matches 10 bases. The CDR3 consists of 14 residues. J gave up 7 bases and V 5 bases, and 2 bases lay outside the gene matches. Germline CDR1 SNHLY, CDR2 FYNNEI. The DNA for the CDR3 is TGTGCCAGCAGTTGGACAGGGGGAAATTCACCCCTCCACTTT. This translates into CASSWTGGNSPLHF.

This rearrangement joins TRBV7-2 to TRBJ2-5; D is unresolved. Germline CDR1 reads SGHTA; CDR2 reads FQGNSA. CDR3 length: 14 residues. V was pared by 1 base and J by 5 bases, with 11 bases between. CDR3 amino acids: CASSLEGRFETQYF. The CDR3 DNA sequence: TGTGCCAGCAGCTTAGAAGGACGGTTCGAGACCCAGTACTTC.

V is TRBV2 and J is TRBJ2-5; unclear D gene. The V end lost 5 bases, the J end lost 3 bases, and 13 bases lay between the germline ends. This CDR3 contains 14 residues. In germline, CDR1 is SNHLY, CDR2 FYNNEI. Written as DNA, the CDR3 is TGTGCCAGCAGTTCCGTACTTAAGGAAGAGACCCAGTACTTC. It is translated as CASSSVLKEETQYF.

The J gene is TRBJ2-1, the V gene TRBV11-2; D gene uncertain. The ends were cut back, 5 bases at V and 9 bases at J, with 14 bases in the middle. The germline gives CDR1 SGHAT, CDR2 FQNNGV. CDR3 size: 13 residues. The CDR3 loop reads CASSPAGTGEQFF. DNA for the CDR3: TGTGCCAGCAGCCCCGCTGGTACTGGTGAGCAGTTCTTC.

This clone was counted only a few times. The chain joins TRBV30 to TRBJ1-2, with TRBD1 as a possible D gene (5 bases). This CDR3 spans 12 amino acids. Trimming took off 0 bases at V and 7 bases at J, with 9 bases between the two ends. Germline CDR1 is GTSNPN and CDR2 is SVGIG (reference sequence). The CDR3 protein is CAWSVPGLGYTF. The DNA of the CDR3 is TGTGCCTGGAGTGTACCAGGGCTTGGCTACACCTTC.

The V call is TRBV5-1, the J call TRBJ2-3; D is unresolved. CDR3 length: 14 residues. V was clipped by 0 bases and J by 3 bases, with 8 bases between them. From germline, CDR1 is SGHRS and CDR2 YFSETQ. The CDR3 DNA sequence: TGCGCCAGCAGCTTGGAGGGTTCGACAGATACGCAGTATTTT. Encoded protein: CASSLEGSTDTQYF.

In DNA form, the CDR3 reads TGTGCCAGCAGTGGGAGTAGGAACACTGAAGCTTTCTTT. Protein product: CASSGSRNTEAFF. V and J are TRBV6-1 and TRBJ1-1; no definite D call. Trimming cost V 4 bases and J 1 base, with 7 bases left between them. In germline, CDR1 is MNHNS, CDR2 SASEGT. The CDR3 contains 13 residues.

The chain employs TRBV6-1 and TRBJ1-3, with 7 bases matching TRBD1. There are 13 residues in the CDR3. The germline V gene encodes CDR1 MNHNS and CDR2 SASEGT. V shed 7 bases, J shed 4 bases, and the junction held 4 bases outside the gene matches. CDR3 amino acids: CASTRDSGNTIYF. The CDR3 DNA reads TGTGCCAGCACCAGGGACAGCGGAAACACCATATATTTT.

The J gene is TRBJ1-1, the V gene TRBV5-6; 8 bases fit TRBD1. Trimming cost V 1 base and J 0 bases; bases outside gene matches: 5. The CDR3 has 16 residues. Germline lookup yields CDR1 SGHDT and CDR2 YYEEEE. The CDR3 DNA is TGTGCCAGCAGCTTGAGGACAGGGCGGATGAACACTGAAGCTTTCTTT. Protein sequence: CASSLRTGRMNTEAFF.

This chain connects TRBV11-2 to TRBJ2-2, with 7 bases aligning to TRBD2. V lost 1 base to trimming and J lost 1 base; unmatched junction nucleotides: 3. The CDR3 is made up of 16 amino acids. Germline V gene sequence: CDR1 SGHAT, CDR2 FQNNGV. The CDR3 region has the DNA TGTGCCAGCAGCTTAGGGGGGGGTAGGAACACCGGGGAGCTGTTTTTT. Translating gives CASSLGGGRNTGELFF.

J is TRBJ1-1 and V is TRBV6-1; D unresolved. This CDR3 is built from 14 residues. Germline V CDR1 and CDR2: MNHNS, SASEGT. V shed 4 bases and J shed 0 bases, with 9 bases lying between them. CDR3 DNA: TGTGCCAGCAGTGCGGCAGAAATGAACACTGAAGCTTTCTTT. Protein product: CASSAAEMNTEAFF.

The chain employs TRBV6-5 and TRBJ2-7, with 9 bases matching TRBD1. Looked up from germline, CDR1 is MNHEY and CDR2 is SVGAGI. CDR3 length: 14 amino acids. Trimming took 6 bases from V and 2 from J; bases not matched to a gene: 5. The CDR3 sequence is CASRLGQGTYEQYF. CDR3 sequence (DNA): TGTGCCAGCAGACTAGGACAGGGGACCTACGAGCAGTACTTC.

The chain combines TRBV5-4 with TRBJ1-1; D remains ambiguous. The CDR3 totals 15 residues. V was pared by 0 bases and J by 1 base, with 10 bases between. Germline-derived CDR1 and CDR2 are SGHNT and YYREEE (reference sequence). The CDR3 DNA sequence: TGTGCCAGCAGCTTGGGCGGTCTGGCGAACACTGAAGCTTTCTTT. Translating it yields CASSLGGLANTEAFF.

The V call is TRBV7-2, the J call TRBJ2-3, with D possibly being TRBD1 or TRBD2 (6 bases each). Trimming pared 6 bases from V and 6 bases from J, leaving 22 bases between. This CDR3 spans 16 amino acids. Germline CDR1 and CDR2: SGHTA and FQGNSA. The CDR3 sequence is CASSSPGGRSMDTQYF. As DNA, the CDR3 is TGTGCCAGCAGTTCCCCCGGGGGCCGCTCTATGGATACGCAGTATTTT.

This chain links TRBV10-2 with TRBJ1-1; perhaps TRBD1 as D (6 bases). The V gene's germline CDR1 is WSHSY and CDR2 SAAADI. The CDR3 covers 15 residues. V dropped 0 bases and J dropped 6 bases, with 14 bases sitting between them. The CDR3 nucleotides are TGCGCCAGCAGTGAGTCGGGAGGACAGCGGGCTGAAGCTTTCTTT. Its protein is CASSESGGQRAEAFF.

The chain recombines TRBV5-4 with TRBJ2-6; TRBD1 agrees at 11 bases. Germline V CDR1 and CDR2: SGHNT, YYREEE (reference sequence). The CDR3 runs to 20 residues. V lost 4 bases and J lost 2; bases outside the gene matches: 14. This CDR3 is CASSTGPGQGATPGANVLTF. The DNA of the CDR3 is TGTGCCAGCAGCACCGGACCAGGACAGGGGGCGACTCCTGGGGCCAACGTCCTGACTTTC.

J is TRBJ2-1 and V is TRBV29-1; a weak D match, TRBD2 (6 bases). Germline loops: CDR1 SQVTM, CDR2 ANQGSEA. The CDR3 has 13 amino acids. Trimming cost V 3 bases and J 5 bases, with 11 bases left between them. The CDR3, as DNA: TGCAGCGTTGATACGACTAGAAACAATGAGCAGTTCTTC. Translating it yields CSVDTTRNNEQFF.